These T cell receptor beta chains were read from a single sample in a study of blood T cell repertoires in COVID-19. Assay: immunoSEQ multiplex PCR; the TCRdb copy retains only in-frame clones and omits some. Here the sample spans around 270,000 clones, 80% to 90% being singletons. What was sequenced was PBMCs or T cells enriched from blood (not recorded which). These receptors were obtained from a woman aged 40 to 55 who had been exposed to COVID-19. The CDR3 runs from the conserved cysteine through the conserved F or W. D genes are given only for firm matches. Expanded clones are given a class, and other clones once, few, many or no size at all.

j_gene: TRBJ2-2
v_gene: TRBV6-5
abundance: .
d_gene: .
CDR3aa: CASSRGRTTGELFF
CDR3nt: TGTGCCAGCAGTCGAGGACGGACTACCGGGGAGCTGTTTTTT

j_gene: TRBJ2-2
v_gene: TRBV11-2
abundance: once
d_gene: .
CDR3aa: CASSPDYNGDGELFF
CDR3nt: TGTGCCAGCAGCCCGGACTATAACGGGGACGGGGAGCTGTTTTTT

j_gene: TRBJ1-1
v_gene: TRBV18
abundance: once
d_gene: .
CDR3aa: CASSPGQNTEAFF
CDR3nt: TGTGCCAGCTCACCTGGACAGAACACTGAAGCTTTCTTT

j_gene: TRBJ1-2
v_gene: TRBV7-9
abundance: .
d_gene: TRBD1
CDR3aa: CASSLAGQGHGYTF
CDR3nt: TGTGCCAGCAGCTTAGCGGGACAGGGGCATGGCTACACCTTC

j_gene: TRBJ1-3
v_gene: TRBV28
abundance: .
d_gene: .
CDR3aa: CASSLSGARGNTIYF
CDR3nt: TGTGCCAGCAGTTTAAGCGGGGCCCGAGGAAACACCATATATTTT

j_gene: TRBJ2-5
v_gene: TRBV20-1
abundance: .
d_gene: .
CDR3aa: CSARAWGPQYF
CDR3nt: TGCAGTGCTAGAGCCTGGGGGCCCCAGTACTTC

j_gene: TRBJ1-3
v_gene: TRBV14
abundance: .
d_gene: .
CDR3aa: CASSPGDTIYF
CDR3nt: TGTGCCAGCAGTCCGGGAGACACCATATATTTT

j_gene: TRBJ2-2
v_gene: TRBV7-2
abundance: .
d_gene: TRBD2
CDR3aa: CASGSTSGRALRGELFF
CDR3nt: TGTGCCAGCGGATCAACAAGCGGGAGGGCCCTTCGCGGGGAGCTGTTTTTT

j_gene: TRBJ2-2
v_gene: TRBV10-3
abundance: .
d_gene: TRBD1
CDR3aa: CAISTGDTGELFF
CDR3nt: TGTGCCATCAGCACAGGGGACACCGGGGAGCTGTTTTTT

j_gene: TRBJ1-5
v_gene: TRBV27
abundance: few
d_gene: .
CDR3aa: CASSLGGYRYSNQPQHF
CDR3nt: TGTGCCAGCAGTTTAGGGGGCTACAGGTATAGCAATCAGCCCCAGCATTTT